The 17 T cell receptor beta chains presented below share a single source sample, sequenced in a study of T cell clonotyping in hematopoietic cell transplantation. Assay used: immunoSEQ multiplex PCR; TCRdb lists only in-frame clones, some missing. The sample shows 7,500 to 8,500 clones, under 70% of them seen only once. The input for sequencing was peripheral blood mononuclear cells, taken 100 days after allogeneic stem cell transplant. Receptors were obtained from a male patient aged 60-70 years who had an allogeneic stem cell transplant from an unrelated donor, so the T cells may come from the graft donor. Some clones in this sample may be carry-over from other donors' samples.

The rearrangement uses TRBV5-1 and TRBJ2-3, with 7 bases matching TRBD1. Germline values: CDR1 SGHRS, CDR2 YFSETQ. The junction had 9 bases not matched to a gene; V was cut back by 1 base and J by 7 bases. The CDR3 has 15 residues. Written as DNA, the CDR3 is TGCGCCAGCAGCTTGCAGGGACAGCAGTCGCATACGCAGTATTTT. Translated: CASSLQGQQSHTQYF.

The chain couples TRBV12-5 to TRBJ2-2; 7 nucleotides agree with TRBD1. V was pared by 3 bases and J by 1 base, with 11 bases of the junction left unmatched. The V gene's germline CDR1 is LGHNT and CDR2 FRNRAP. The CDR3 is made up of 18 amino acids. The CDR3 DNA is TGTGCTAGTGGTTTCTGGGGACAGTTAAGAGAGAACACCGGGGAGCTGTTTTTT. Its translation: CASGFWGQLRENTGELFF.

This chain links TRBV2 with TRBJ1-1; 8 bases are shared with TRBD1. This CDR3 is built from 12 residues. Germline CDR1 and CDR2: SNHLY and FYNNEI. V lost 6 bases to trimming and J lost 9 bases; unmatched junction nucleotides: 6. CDR3 region: CASRISGGQAFF. CDR3 in DNA: TGTGCCAGCAGGATATCAGGGGGCCAAGCTTTCTTT.

V is TRBV7-9 and J is TRBJ1-1; D may be TRBD1 (5 bases). Germline assignment: CDR1 SEHNR and CDR2 FQNEAQ (reference sequence). The CDR3 runs 14 residues. Trimming took off 5 bases at V and 1 base at J, with 11 bases between the two ends. The CDR3 sequence: CASSRAGGNTEAFF. The CDR3 DNA reads as TGTGCCAGCAGCCGTGCCGGGGGGAACACTGAAGCTTTCTTT.

The chain has TRBV7-9 and TRBJ2-5; D gene unclear. V was trimmed by 4 bases and J by 10 bases, leaving 13 bases between them. The CDR3 covers 12 residues. Germline V gene sequence: CDR1 SEHNR, CDR2 FQNEAQ (reference sequence). Here the CDR3 DNA reads TGTGCCAGCAGCTCTCAACAAGTGGACCAGTACTTC. As protein: CASSSQQVDQYF. Filled out from reference TRBV7-9 and TRBJ2-5, the complete variable domain reads DTGVSQNPRHKITKRGQNVTFRCDPISEHNRLYWYRQTLGQGPEFLTYFQNEAQLEKSRLLSDRFSAERPKGSFSTLEIQRTEQGDSAMYLCASSSQQVDQYFGPGTRLLVL.

This clone was found a few times. The rearrangement uses TRBV4-1 and TRBJ2-7, with D perhaps TRBD1 or TRBD2 (6 bases each). The V gene lost 11 bases and the J gene lost 7 bases, with 15 bases spanning the gap. The CDR3 sequence is 11 residues long. Germline V gives CDR1 MGHRA, CDR2 YSYEKL. The CDR3 DNA is TGCGCCGGACCCAAAGGGGGGGAGCAGTACTTC. Its protein product is CAGPKGGEQYF.

CDR3 sequence: CASSLARLAGETQYF. The CDR3 DNA is TGTGCCAGCAGCTTAGCGCGCCTAGCGGGTGAGACCCAGTACTTC. This sequence joins TRBV7-9 and TRBJ2-5, with TRBD2 matching over 8 bases. The germline V gene has CDR1 SEHNR and CDR2 FQNEAQ (reference sequence). V lost 0 bases to trimming and J lost 5 bases; unmatched junction nucleotides: 5. There are 15 residues in the CDR3. Together with reference TRBV7-9 and TRBJ2-5, the CDR3 gives the full variable domain: DTGVSQNPRHKITKRGQNVTFRCDPISEHNRLYWYRQTLGQGPEFLTYFQNEAQLEKSRLLSDRFSAERPKGSFSTLEIQRTEQGDSAMYLCASSLARLAGETQYFGPGTRLLVL.

This clone has just a few counts. The sample contains more than one DNA sequence encoding this CDR3. The chain combines TRBV5-1 with TRBJ2-6, with D tentatively TRBD1 or TRBD2 (6 bases each). Per the germline V gene, CDR1 is SGHRS and CDR2 is YFSETQ. The CDR3 contains 15 residues. Trimming shortened V by 4 bases and J by 0 bases, and 8 bases separated the two germline ends. CDR3 protein: CASSRGDSGANVLTF. The CDR3 coding sequence is TGCGCCAGCAGCAGGGGGGACTCTGGGGCCAACGTCCTGACTTTC. Full variable domain (missing parts from reference TRBV5-1 and TRBJ2-6): KAGVTQTPRYLIKTRGQQVTLSCSPISGHRSVSWYQQTPGQGLQFLFEYFSETQRNKGNFPGRFSGRQFSNSRSEMNVSTLELGDSALYLCASSRGDSGANVLTFGAGSRLTVL.

The chain joins TRBV30 to TRBJ1-2; D is possibly TRBD1 (5 bases). This CDR3 has 15 amino acids. Germline CDR1 GTSNPN, CDR2 SVGIG (reference sequence). V was shortened by 0 bases and J by 1 base, with 12 bases between the two germline ends. CDR3 residues: CAWSVYRRRNYGYTF. Written as DNA, the CDR3 is TGTGCCTGGAGTGTATACAGGAGACGTAACTATGGCTACACCTTC. The full variable domain, its missing parts supplied by reference TRBV30 and TRBJ1-2, is SQTIHQWPATLVQPVGSPLSLECTVEGTSNPNLYWYRQAAGRGLQLLFYSVGIGQISSEVPQNLSASRPQDRQFILSSKKLLLSDSGFYLCAWSVYRRRNYGYTFGSGTRLTVV.

This clone appeared a few times. V gene TRBV4-2 combines with J gene TRBJ2-3, with 9 positions matching TRBD1. The germline gives CDR1 LGHNA, CDR2 YNFKEQ. The CDR3 has 15 residues. J was trimmed by 2 bases and V by 3 bases; bases with no gene match: 3. CDR3 residues: CASSQTGGNTDTQYF. The DNA of the CDR3 is TGTGCCAGCAGCCAGACAGGGGGAAACACAGATACGCAGTATTTT.

The chain has TRBV5-6 and TRBJ2-7, with D perhaps TRBD1 (6 bases). Germline V gives CDR1 SGHDT, CDR2 YYEEEE. Trimming stripped 2 bases from V and 3 bases from J, with 12 bases between. The CDR3 has 14 residues. CDR3 coding DNA: TGTGCCAGCAGCTTAGGACAGCAATTCTACGAGCAGTACTTC. Encoded protein: CASSLGQQFYEQYF. Filled out from reference TRBV5-6 and TRBJ2-7, the complete variable domain reads DAGVTQSPTHLIKTRGQQVTLRCSPKSGHDTVSWYQQALGQGPQFIFQYYEEEERQRGNFPDRFSGHQFPNYSSELNVNALLLGDSALYLCASSLGQQFYEQYFGPGTRLTVT.

The rearrangement links TRBV29-1 to TRBJ1-1; D ambiguous. V lost 5 bases and J lost 0, with 13 bases in between. This CDR3 region has 14 residues. Per germline, CDR1 SQVTM and CDR2 ANQGSEA. The CDR3: CSVSVNEVNTEAFF. CDR3 in DNA: TGCAGCGTTTCAGTGAACGAGGTGAACACTGAAGCTTTCTTT.

This chain connects TRBV6-5 to TRBJ2-4; D call uncertain. This CDR3 is 12 amino acids long. The V gene lost 10 bases and the J gene lost 6 bases, with 13 bases spanning the gap. In germline, CDR1 is MNHEY, CDR2 SVGAGI. In nucleotides, the CDR3 is TGTGCCACCGTCAGCGAGGTAAACATTCAGTACTTC. Its protein product is CATVSEVNIQYF.

The rearrangement uses TRBV11-3 and TRBJ2-7; TRBD2 is a possible D gene (5 bases). This CDR3 region has 12 residues. V was clipped by 5 bases and J by 7 bases, with 12 bases between them. The V gene's germline CDR1 is SGHNT and CDR2 YENEEA. The CDR3 is CASSHDTGEQYF. CDR3 nucleotide sequence: TGTGCCAGCAGCCACGATACGGGGGAGCAGTACTTC.

A single count supports this clone. J is TRBJ2-7 and V is TRBV5-1, with 11 bases identical to TRBD1. The CDR3 covers 15 residues. J was trimmed by 5 bases and V by 4 bases; bases with no gene match: 8. In germline, CDR1 is SGHRS, CDR2 YFSETQ. This chain's CDR3 is CASSPTGQGANEQYF. For the CDR3, the DNA is TGCGCCAGCAGCCCGACCGGACAGGGGGCTAACGAGCAGTACTTC.

The chain has TRBV7-2 and TRBJ1-1; tentatively, D is TRBD1 (6 bases). CDR3 size: 13 residues. Looked up from germline, CDR1 is SGHTA and CDR2 is FQGNSA. V was shortened by 4 bases and J by 6 bases, with 12 bases between the two germline ends. CDR3 bases: TGTGCCAGCAGCTGGGATAGGGGGGCTGAAGCTTTCTTT. As protein: CASSWDRGAEAFF.

The sample holds a few counts of this clone. V usage is TRBV28 and J usage is TRBJ1-4; TRBD1 might be the D (6 bases). The CDR3 is 14 residues long. The germline V gene has CDR1 MDHEN and CDR2 SYDVKM. V shed 6 bases and J shed 4 bases, with 12 bases lying between them. The DNA of the CDR3 is TGTGCCAGCAGAACAGGGCCTCATAATGAAAAACTGTTTTTT. This translates into CASRTGPHNEKLFF.